A single sample gave rise to the 10 T cell receptor beta chains below, sequenced in a study of T cell repertoires in cytomegalovirus infection. The antigens of these receptors remain unknown. From the reads, TCRdb called clonotypes with MiXCR, one entry per CDR3 protein. The data show some 500,000 distinct CDR3 sequences, with about 33% seen just once and 17% held by the top ten. The sample consisted of cultured PBMCs, taken from culture after CMV antigen stimulation. Source of these receptors: a human donor in good health (CMV status not recorded). Some clones in this sample may be carry-over from other donors' samples.

The V call is TRBV12-3 or TRBV12-4, the J call TRBJ1-4, with 10 bases identical to TRBD1. The CDR3 spans 14 residues. With 6 bases clipped from V and 8 bases from J, the junction kept 6 bases outside the gene matches. In DNA form, the CDR3 reads TGTGCCAGCAGCCGGGACAGGGGCCGGGAAAAACTGTTTTTT. Its translation: CASSRDRGREKLFF.

The chain joins TRBV7-2 to TRBJ2-2; D remains ambiguous. There are 13 residues in the CDR3. Germline V gene data show CDR1 as SGHTA and CDR2 as FQGNSA. The V end was cut by 5 bases, the J end by 8 bases, with 12 bases between. The CDR3 DNA reads TGTGCCAGCAGCCCATTCGTCGAAGGGGAGCTGTTTTTT. This sequence encodes CASSPFVEGELFF.

The chain combines TRBV6-1 with TRBJ2-3; 8 nucleotides match TRBD2. From germline, CDR1 is MNHNS and CDR2 SASEGT. The CDR3 consists of 14 residues. The trim removed 7 bases at V and 1 base at J, leaving 4 bases unmatched. CDR3 sequence reads: CASKAGAGTDTQYF. The CDR3 bases are TGTGCCAGCAAAGCGGGAGCCGGCACAGATACGCAGTATTTT.

This clonotype turned up a few times. The gene calls are TRBV6-8 and TRBJ2-7, with D hard to call. Germline V gene sequence: CDR1 MNHGY, CDR2 SAAAGT. The V end lost 0 bases, the J end lost 2 bases, and 8 bases lay between the germline ends. The length of the CDR3 is 14 residues. CDR3 sequence reads: CASSYSFGPYEQYF. CDR3 nucleotide sequence: TGTGCCAGCAGTTACTCGTTCGGTCCCTACGAGCAGTACTTC.

This clonotype was recorded a few times. V and J are TRBV7-9 and TRBJ2-5, with TRBD2 identical over 15 bases. Looked up from germline, CDR1 is SEHNR and CDR2 is FQNEAQ (reference sequence). CDR3 length: 18 amino acids. V shed 4 bases and J 4 bases; nucleotides not matched to a gene: 10. The CDR3: CASSSRTSGRARPETQYF. The DNA of the CDR3 is TGTGCCAGCAGCTCCAGGACTAGCGGGAGGGCCCGCCCAGAGACCCAGTACTTC.

This clonotype has only a few counts. The chain is built from TRBV10-3 and TRBJ2-7; 8 nucleotides line up with TRBD2. CDR1 is ENHRY, CDR2 SYGVKD, per germline. The CDR3 runs to 12 residues. V lost 11 bases, J lost 6 bases, and 9 bases stayed unmatched. In nucleotides, the CDR3 is TGTGCCGTCGGGACTAGATTAGGCGAGCAGTACGTC. Translated, it gives CAVGTRLGEQYV.

V is TRBV20-1 and J is TRBJ1-1; 7 positions match TRBD1. V shed 4 bases, J shed 4 bases, and the junction held 6 bases outside the gene matches. Germline V gene data show CDR1 as DFQATT and CDR2 as SNEGSKA (reference sequence). The CDR3 runs 13 residues. CDR3 sequence: CSATGQLGTEAFF. CDR3 sequence (DNA): TGCAGTGCTACGGGACAGTTGGGCACTGAAGCTTTCTTT.

This chain joins TRBV7-2 and TRBJ1-2; D perhaps matches TRBD1 (6 bases). This CDR3 is built from 14 residues. Per the germline V gene, CDR1 is SGHTA and CDR2 is FQGNSA. The V and J ends lost 6 bases and 3 bases respectively, with 14 bases between them. CDR3 amino acids: CASRNRGGDYGYTF. Here the CDR3 DNA reads TGTGCCAGCAGGAATAGGGGGGGCGACTATGGCTACACCTTC.

The chain recombines TRBV7-2 with TRBJ1-5, with 8 bases aligning to TRBD1. CDR1 SGHTA and CDR2 FQGNSA come from the germline V gene. The CDR3 spans 15 residues. V lost 5 bases to trimming and J lost 7 bases; unmatched junction nucleotides: 10. The CDR3 DNA sequence: TGTGCCAGCAGCCAAGGGGCAGGGGGCGGCCAGCCCCAGCATTTT. Residues: CASSQGAGGGQPQHF. Full variable domain (outside the CDR3, taken from reference TRBV7-2 and TRBJ1-5): GAGVSQSPSNKVTEKGKDVELRCDPISGHTALYWYRQSLGQGLEFLIYFQGNSAPDKSGLPSDRFSAERTGGSVSTLTIQRTQQEDSAVYLCASSQGAGGGQPQHFGDGTRLSIL.

The table lists this clonotype with many counts. The chain links TRBV7-8 to TRBJ2-1; tentative D call: TRBD2 (6 bases). The V gene's germline CDR1 is SGHVS and CDR2 FQNEAQ. V lost 2 bases, J lost 10 bases, and 15 bases lay in between. CDR3 size: 14 residues. CDR3 loop: CASSLTSYLPEQFF. CDR3 DNA sequence: TGTGCCAGCAGCTTAACTAGCTACTTACCCGAGCAGTTCTTC.